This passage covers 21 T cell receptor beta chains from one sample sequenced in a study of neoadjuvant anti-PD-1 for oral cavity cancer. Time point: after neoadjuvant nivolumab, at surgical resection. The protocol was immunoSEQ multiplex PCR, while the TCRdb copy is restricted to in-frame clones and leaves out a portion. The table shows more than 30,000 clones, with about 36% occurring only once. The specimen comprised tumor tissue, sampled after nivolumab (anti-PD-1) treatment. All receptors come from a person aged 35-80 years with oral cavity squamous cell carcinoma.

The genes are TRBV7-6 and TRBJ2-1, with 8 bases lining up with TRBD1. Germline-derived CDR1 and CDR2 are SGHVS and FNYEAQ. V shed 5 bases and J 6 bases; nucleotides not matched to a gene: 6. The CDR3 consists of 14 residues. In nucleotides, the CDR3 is TGTGCCAGCAGCCAGACAGGGGTCGGCAATGAGCAGTTCTTC. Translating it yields CASSQTGVGNEQFF.

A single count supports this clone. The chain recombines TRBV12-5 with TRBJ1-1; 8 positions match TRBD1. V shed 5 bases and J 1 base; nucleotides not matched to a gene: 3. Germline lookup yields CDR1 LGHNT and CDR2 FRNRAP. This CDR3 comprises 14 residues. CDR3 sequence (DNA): TGTGCTAGTGGTGAAGGGACAGGGAACACTGAAGCTTTCTTT. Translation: CASGEGTGNTEAFF.

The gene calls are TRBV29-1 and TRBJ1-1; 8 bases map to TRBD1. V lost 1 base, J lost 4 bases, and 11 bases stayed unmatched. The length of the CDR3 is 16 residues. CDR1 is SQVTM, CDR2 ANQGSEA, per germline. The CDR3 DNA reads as TGCAGCGTTGAAGGCGTTATCACAGGGGGGCGCACTGAAGCTTTCTTT. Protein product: CSVEGVITGGRTEAFF.

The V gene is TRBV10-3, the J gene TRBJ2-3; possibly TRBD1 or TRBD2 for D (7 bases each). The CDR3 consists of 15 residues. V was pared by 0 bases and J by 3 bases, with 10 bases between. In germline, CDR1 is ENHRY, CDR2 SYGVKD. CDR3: CAISESQGGTDTQYF. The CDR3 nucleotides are TGTGCCATCAGTGAGTCCCAGGGGGGGACAGATACGCAGTATTTT.

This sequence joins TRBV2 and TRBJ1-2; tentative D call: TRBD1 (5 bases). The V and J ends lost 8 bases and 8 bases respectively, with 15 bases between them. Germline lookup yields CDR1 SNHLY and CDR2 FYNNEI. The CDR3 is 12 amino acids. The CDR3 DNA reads TGTGCCAGCCGGGGGGAGATCGGAGGCTACACCTTC. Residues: CASRGEIGGYTF.

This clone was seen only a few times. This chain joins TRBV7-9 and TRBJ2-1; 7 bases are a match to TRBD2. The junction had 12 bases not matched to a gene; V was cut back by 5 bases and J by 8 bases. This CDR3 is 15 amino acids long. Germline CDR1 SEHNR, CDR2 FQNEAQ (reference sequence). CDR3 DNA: TGTGCCAGCAGCCCCTGGGCCACCCGGGAGGATGAGCAGTTCTTC. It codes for CASSPWATREDEQFF.

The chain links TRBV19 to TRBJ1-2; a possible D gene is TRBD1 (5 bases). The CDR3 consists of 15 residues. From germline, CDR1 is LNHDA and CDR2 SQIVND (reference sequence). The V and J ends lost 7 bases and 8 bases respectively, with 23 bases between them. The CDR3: CASTRSGRGIGGYTF. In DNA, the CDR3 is TGTGCCAGTACTCGCTCGGGGAGGGGCATCGGAGGCTACACCTTC.

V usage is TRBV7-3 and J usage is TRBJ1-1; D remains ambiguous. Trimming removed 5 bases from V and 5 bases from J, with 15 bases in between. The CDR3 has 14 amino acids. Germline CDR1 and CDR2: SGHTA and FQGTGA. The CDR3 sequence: CASSLGLSGTEAFF. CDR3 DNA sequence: TGTGCCAGCAGCCTGGGCCTCAGCGGGACTGAAGCTTTCTTT.

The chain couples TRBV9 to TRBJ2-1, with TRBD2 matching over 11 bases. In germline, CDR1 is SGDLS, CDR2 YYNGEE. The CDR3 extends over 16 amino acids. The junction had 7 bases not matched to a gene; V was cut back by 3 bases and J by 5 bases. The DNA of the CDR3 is TGTGCCAGCAGCGGGAGGGCTAGCGGGGGGAACAATGAGCAGTTCTTC. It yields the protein CASSGRASGGNNEQFF.

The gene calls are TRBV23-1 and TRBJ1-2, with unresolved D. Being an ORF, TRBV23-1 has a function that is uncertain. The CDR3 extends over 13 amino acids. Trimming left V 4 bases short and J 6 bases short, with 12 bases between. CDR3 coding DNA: TGCGCCAGCAGTCCCCCCTCAAGAAATGGCTACACCTTC. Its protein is CASSPPSRNGYTF.

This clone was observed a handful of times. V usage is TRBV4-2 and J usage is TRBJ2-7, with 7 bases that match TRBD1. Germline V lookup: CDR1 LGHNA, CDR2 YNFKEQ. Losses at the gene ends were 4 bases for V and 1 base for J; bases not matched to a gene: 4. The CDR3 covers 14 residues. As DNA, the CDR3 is TGTGCCAGCAGCCGAGACAGGGTATCCTACGAGCAGTACTTC. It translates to CASSRDRVSYEQYF.

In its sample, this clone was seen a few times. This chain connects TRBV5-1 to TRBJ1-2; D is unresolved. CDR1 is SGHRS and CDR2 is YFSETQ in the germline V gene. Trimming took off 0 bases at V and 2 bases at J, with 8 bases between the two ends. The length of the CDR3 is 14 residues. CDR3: CASSLDDPNYGYTF. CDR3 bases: TGCGCCAGCAGCTTGGATGATCCCAACTATGGCTACACCTTC.

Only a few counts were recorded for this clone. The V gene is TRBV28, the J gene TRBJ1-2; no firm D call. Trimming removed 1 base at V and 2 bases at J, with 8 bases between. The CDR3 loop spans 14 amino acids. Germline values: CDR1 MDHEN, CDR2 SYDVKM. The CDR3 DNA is TGTGCCAGCAGTTTATTCAGGCCCAACTATGGCTACACCTTC. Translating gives CASSLFRPNYGYTF.

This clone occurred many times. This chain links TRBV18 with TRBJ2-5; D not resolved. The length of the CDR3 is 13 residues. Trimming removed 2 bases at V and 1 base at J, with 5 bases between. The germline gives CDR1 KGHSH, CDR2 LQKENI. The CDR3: CASSPGSQETQYF. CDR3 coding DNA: TGTGCCAGCTCACCAGGTAGCCAAGAGACCCAGTACTTC.

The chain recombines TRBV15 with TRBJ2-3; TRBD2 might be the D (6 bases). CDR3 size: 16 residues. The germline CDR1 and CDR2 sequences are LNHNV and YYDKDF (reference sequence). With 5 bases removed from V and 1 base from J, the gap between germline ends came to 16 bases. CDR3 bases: TGTGCCACCAGCTCCGATGCCGGGAGTGGCACAGATACGCAGTATTTT. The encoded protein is CATSSDAGSGTDTQYF.

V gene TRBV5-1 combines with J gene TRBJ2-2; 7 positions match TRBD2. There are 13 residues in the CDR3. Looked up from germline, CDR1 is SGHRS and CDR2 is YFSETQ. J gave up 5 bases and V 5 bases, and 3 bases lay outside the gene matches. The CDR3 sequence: CASRREWTGELFF. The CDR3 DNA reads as TGCGCCAGCAGGCGGGAGTGGACCGGGGAGCTGTTTTTT. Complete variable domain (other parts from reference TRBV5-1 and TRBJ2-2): KAGVTQTPRYLIKTRGQQVTLSCSPISGHRSVSWYQQTPGQGLQFLFEYFSETQRNKGNFPGRFSGRQFSNSRSEMNVSTLELGDSALYLCASRREWTGELFFGEGSRLTVL.

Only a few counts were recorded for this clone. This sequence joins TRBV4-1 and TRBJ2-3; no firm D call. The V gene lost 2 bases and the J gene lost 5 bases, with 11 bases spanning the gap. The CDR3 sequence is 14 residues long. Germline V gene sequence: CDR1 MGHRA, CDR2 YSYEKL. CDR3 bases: TGCGCCAGCAGCCAACCAACTTCGGGAGATACGCAGTATTTT. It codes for CASSQPTSGDTQYF.

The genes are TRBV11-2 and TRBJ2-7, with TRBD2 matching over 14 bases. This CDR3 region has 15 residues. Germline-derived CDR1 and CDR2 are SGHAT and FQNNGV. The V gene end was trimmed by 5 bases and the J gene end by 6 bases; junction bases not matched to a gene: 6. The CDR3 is CASSLGTSGRGEQYF. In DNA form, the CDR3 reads TGTGCCAGCAGCCTCGGGACTAGCGGGAGAGGCGAGCAGTACTTC. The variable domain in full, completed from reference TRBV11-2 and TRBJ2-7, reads EAGVAQSPRYKIIEKRQSVAFWCNPISGHATLYWYQQILGQGPKLLIQFQNNGVVDDSQLPKDRFSAERLKGVDSTLKIQPAKLEDSAVYLCASSLGTSGRGEQYFGPGTRLTVT.

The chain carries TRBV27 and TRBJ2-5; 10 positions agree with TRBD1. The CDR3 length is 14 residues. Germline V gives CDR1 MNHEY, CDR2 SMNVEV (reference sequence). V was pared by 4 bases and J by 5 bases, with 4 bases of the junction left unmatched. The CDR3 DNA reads TGTGCCAGCAGTTGGGACAGGGGCTGGGAGACCCAGTACTTC. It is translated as CASSWDRGWETQYF.

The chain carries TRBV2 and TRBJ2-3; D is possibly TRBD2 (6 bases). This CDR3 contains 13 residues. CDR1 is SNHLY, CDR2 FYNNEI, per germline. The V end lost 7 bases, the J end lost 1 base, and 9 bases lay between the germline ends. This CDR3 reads CASIASGTDTQYF. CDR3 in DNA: TGTGCCAGCATTGCTAGCGGCACAGATACGCAGTATTTT.

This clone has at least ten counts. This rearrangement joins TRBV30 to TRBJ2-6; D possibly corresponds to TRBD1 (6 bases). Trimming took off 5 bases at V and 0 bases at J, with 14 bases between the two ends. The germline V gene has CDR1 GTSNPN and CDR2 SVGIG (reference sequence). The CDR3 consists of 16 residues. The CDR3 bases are TGTGCCTGGGAACAGGGACCAAGCTCTGGGGCCAACGTCCTGACTTTC. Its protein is CAWEQGPSSGANVLTF.